These 11 T cell receptor beta chains share one sample of origin, sequenced in a study of control samples from healthy donors and cancer patients (TCRdb year 2020). The library was built by means of the immunoSEQ multiplex PCR assay. TCRdb took this table from immuneACCESS and kept in-frame rearrangements with V and J called. Such tables lack part of the clones; where checked against another copy, unresolved V genes explain under half of the gap, and the rest is unexplained. For this sample there are under 80,000 clones; roughly 84% appear just once. Approximately 30% of the sample belongs to the ten largest clones. Material for sequencing was blood. The source is a man in his fifties or sixties in good health.

This sequence joins TRBV28 and TRBJ2-2, with D possibly TRBD2 on 5 matching bases. Germline V gene lookup returns CDR1 MDHEN and CDR2 SYDVKM. The CDR3 runs 13 residues. V was shortened by 3 bases and J by 7 bases, with 9 bases between the two germline ends. CDR3 bases: TGTGCCAGCAGTTTTGAGGGAGTCGGGGAGCTGTTTTTT. Residues: CASSFEGVGELFF.

The chain recombines TRBV5-4 with TRBJ2-7; D may be TRBD1 (6 bases). This CDR3 comprises 14 residues. Germline CDR1 is SGHNT and CDR2 is YYREEE (reference sequence). The V end was cut by 6 bases, the J end by 3 bases, with 16 bases between. CDR3 residues: CASTLPGQNYEQYF. The CDR3 nucleotides read TGTGCCAGCACACTCCCGGGACAAAACTACGAGCAGTACTTC.

About this clone: Distinct nucleotide sequences in the sample also encode this CDR3. The chain couples TRBV12-3 or TRBV12-4 to TRBJ1-1; D may be TRBD1 (5 bases). V lost 6 bases and J lost 2, with 10 bases in between. There are 13 residues in the CDR3. CDR3 nucleotide sequence: TGTGCCAGCAGCCTAGGGGTAAACACTGAAGCTTTCTTT. It codes for CASSLGVNTEAFF.

This chain connects TRBV9 to TRBJ2-2, with 10 bases aligning to TRBD2. This CDR3 is built from 14 residues. Germline V gene data show CDR1 as SGDLS and CDR2 as YYNGEE. The J segment lost 7 bases and the V segment lost 4 bases, leaving 4 bases of the junction unmatched. CDR3 in amino acids: CASSFSGGVGELFF. The DNA of the CDR3 is TGTGCCAGCAGCTTCAGCGGGGGGGTCGGGGAGCTGTTTTTT.

The chain combines TRBV21-1 with TRBJ2-3; the table names TRBD1, a call not compared with the DNA. TRBV21-1 is given as a pseudogene. The CDR3 runs to 17 residues. CDR3 DNA sequence: TGTGCCAGCAGCAAAGTTTGGGACACCCCGAGGGCAGATACGCAGTATTTT. This sequence encodes CASSKVWDTPRADTQYF.

This chain connects TRBV5-4 to TRBJ1-4; a possible D gene is TRBD1 (5 bases). The V end was cut by 4 bases, the J end by 17 bases, with 15 bases between. This CDR3 is 11 amino acids long. Germline V gene lookup returns CDR1 SGHNT and CDR2 YYREEE (reference sequence). CDR3 protein: CASSGGRFAFF. CDR3 nucleotide sequence: TGTGCCAGCAGCGGGGGACGGTTTGCTTTTTTT.

V and J are TRBV6-6 and TRBJ2-7; no firm D call. The CDR3 extends over 13 amino acids. Germline CDR1 and CDR2: MNHNY and SVGAGI (reference sequence). The V and J ends lost 2 bases and 5 bases respectively, with 10 bases between them. CDR3 DNA sequence: TGTGCCAGCAGTTACATCTTGGAGAACGAGCAGTACTTC. Translating gives CASSYILENEQYF.

This chain links TRBV20-1 with TRBJ2-1, with 10 bases identical to TRBD2. Germline V gene data show CDR1 as DFQATT and CDR2 as SNEGSKA (reference sequence). This CDR3 has 16 amino acids. With 3 bases clipped from V and 0 bases from J, the junction kept 5 bases outside the gene matches. In DNA, the CDR3 is TGCAGTGCTAGTGGGTCTAGCGGGAGCTCCTACAATGAGCAGTTCTTC. Its translation: CSASGSSGSSYNEQFF.

This clone has just one count. The rearrangement links TRBV6-1 to TRBJ1-1; D call uncertain. Germline V gene sequence: CDR1 MNHNS, CDR2 SASEGT. The germline V and J ends were trimmed by 2 bases and 4 bases, with 14 bases remaining between them. The CDR3 is 15 amino acids. The CDR3 DNA reads TGTGCCAGCAGTGAACCCGGGAGGTTGGGCACTGAAGCTTTCTTT. This encodes CASSEPGRLGTEAFF.

The J gene is TRBJ1-5, the V gene TRBV2, with D hard to call. CDR3 length: 13 amino acids. V lost 8 bases to trimming and J lost 2 bases, with 10 bases between them. Germline values: CDR1 SNHLY, CDR2 FYNNEI. The CDR3 here is CASRGIGNQPQHF. The CDR3 bases are TGTGCCAGCCGGGGTATTGGCAATCAGCCCCAGCATTTT. The full variable domain, completed using reference TRBV2 and TRBJ1-5, is EPEVTQTPSHQVTQMGQEVILRCVPISNHLYFYWYRQILGQKVEFLVSFYNNEISEKSEIFDDQFSVERPDGSNFTLKIRSTKLEDSAMYFCASRGIGNQPQHFGDGTRLSIL.

The genes are TRBV6-5 and TRBJ1-4, with D possibly matching TRBD1 (6 bases). Germline CDR1 MNHEY, CDR2 SVGAGI. Trimming removed 6 bases from V and 2 bases from J, with 13 bases in between. The CDR3 loop spans 15 amino acids. The CDR3 DNA sequence: TGTGCCAGCAGGCACACAGGGTTGACTAATGAAAAACTGTTTTTT. Amino acid sequence: CASRHTGLTNEKLFF.